The text below deals with one TCR beta chain. What it binds is not known. Enrollment shut out patients with autoimmune disease history or systemic immunosuppression. Here immunoSEQ multiplex PCR was the method, and the copy in TCRdb shows in-frame clones only, minus some. Of some 62,000 clones in the sample, just under 85% are singletons; the top ten hold 3% to 4%. Germline values: CDR1 SNHLY, CDR2 FYNNEI. Deletions cut 7 bases from V and 4 bases from J, with 13 bases between. This CDR3 has 13 residues. These data come from a study of OX40 agonist ivuxolimab in advanced cancers. For the study at large: From about 23 to 85 years was the age range, with a mean of about 56 years, and approximately 84% were male.

Study-wide results and limits: The specificity for antigen of the expanded peripheral T cells was not determined.

The sequenced sample was CD4+ or CD8+ T cells sorted from blood, obtained in a trial of the OX40 agonist ivuxolimab. This receptor was identified in an adult with an advanced solid tumor such as melanoma, head and neck, liver or kidney cancer. The rearrangement uses TRBV2 and TRBJ1-1; D is uncertain. CDR3 amino acids: CASNLAASTEAFF. Here the CDR3 DNA reads TGTGCCAGCAACCTCGCGGCTAGCACTGAAGCTTTCTTT.